The 30 T cell receptor beta chains listed next were all sequenced from one sample in a study of quantifying T cell responses using KT2 cells (TCRdb year 2017). Context from the whole study: RNA was DNase-treated and reverse transcribed with TCR alpha and beta constant-region primers, mostly using SuperScript III.

The method behind the library was UMI-ligation and nested PCR. TCRdb lists the instrument as Illumina MiSeq. A single-stranded oligonucleotide bearing the Illumina SP2 sequence and a UMI was ligated to the 3' end of the cDNA with T4 RNA ligase 1. PCR1 consisted of 4 cycles (98 degrees C 15 s, 69 degrees C 30 s, 72 degrees C 40 s), and for the beta primer an equimolar mix of RC1.1 and RC1.2 was used to cover TRBC1 and TRBC2. Using fastp trimming at Q25 and MiXCR clonotype assembly, TCRdb reanalyzed the public sequencing data and kept in-frame beta chains. Rows merge per CDR3 protein into single entries with the most common DNA and genes. Recorded for this sample are tens of thousands of distinct CDR3 sequences; 6% to 9.5% of them occurred a single time. The ten largest clones add up to around 14% of the sample. The sample was PBMCs spiked with cells of the T cell clone KT2. The receptors were gathered from a human donor.

This clonotype was detected ten times or more. The genes are TRBV29-1 and TRBJ1-2; weak D call: TRBD1 (6 bases). V gave up 6 bases and J gave up 3 bases, with 11 bases separating them. CDR3 size: 12 residues. Per germline, CDR1 SQVTM and CDR2 ANQGSEA. CDR3 sequence reads: CSVTGKDYGYTF. CDR3 DNA: TGCAGCGTAACAGGGAAGGACTATGGCTACACCTTC.

Ten or more counts support this clonotype. The chain uses TRBV12-3 or TRBV12-4 and TRBJ1-3, with no clear D. This CDR3 has 14 residues. With 7 bases removed from V and 3 bases from J, the gap between germline ends came to 13 bases. The CDR3, as DNA: TGTGCCAGCACCTTAGGGAACTTTGGAAACACCATATATTTT. It is translated as CASTLGNFGNTIYF.

V is TRBV5-1 and J is TRBJ2-3; 9 bases agree with TRBD1. V was pared by 6 bases and J by 6 bases, with 11 bases of the junction left unmatched. Germline V gene lookup returns CDR1 SGHRS and CDR2 YFSETQ. The CDR3 consists of 15 residues. The CDR3 region has the DNA TGCGCCAGCACCCCCGGGACAGGGCGGACCGATACGCAGTATTTT. Protein product: CASTPGTGRTDTQYF. Filled out from reference TRBV5-1 and TRBJ2-3, the complete variable domain reads KAGVTQTPRYLIKTRGQQVTLSCSPISGHRSVSWYQQTPGQGLQFLFEYFSETQRNKGNFPGRFSGRQFSNSRSEMNVSTLELGDSALYLCASTPGTGRTDTQYFGPGTRLTVL.

There are many counts of this clonotype. This rearrangement joins TRBV7-2 to TRBJ2-1; 7 bases map to TRBD1. This CDR3 has 15 residues. J was trimmed by 2 bases and V by 5 bases; bases with no gene match: 6. Germline assignment: CDR1 SGHTA and CDR2 FQGNSA. CDR3 in DNA: TGTGCCAGCAGCACATCGACAGGGCCCTACAATGAGCAGTTCTTC. Translation gives CASSTSTGPYNEQFF.

Only a few counts were recorded for this clonotype. This chain joins TRBV20-1 and TRBJ2-3, with 7 bases that match TRBD2. V lost 5 bases to trimming and J lost 2 bases; unmatched junction nucleotides: 10. CDR3 length equals 15 residues. Germline CDR1 reads DFQATT; CDR2 reads SNEGSKA (reference sequence). The CDR3 region has the DNA TGCAGTGCTTTGCTTATCGGGGGGTCCACAGATACGCAGTATTTT. Its protein is CSALLIGGSTDTQYF.

This clonotype came up a few times. The chain links TRBV2 to TRBJ2-5; D not certain. The CDR3 has 13 amino acids. Trimming shortened V by 4 bases and J by 5 bases, and 11 bases separated the two germline ends. Germline values: CDR1 SNHLY, CDR2 FYNNEI. CDR3 DNA: TGTGCCAGCAGTGCGCGAGCTGGTGAGACCCAGTACTTC. Translated: CASSARAGETQYF. The full variable domain, rest sourced from reference TRBV2 and TRBJ2-5, is EPEVTQTPSHQVTQMGQEVILRCVPISNHLYFYWYRQILGQKVEFLVSFYNNEISEKSEIFDDQFSVERPDGSNFTLKIRSTKLEDSAMYFCASSARAGETQYFGPGTRLLVL.

This clonotype occurred many times. The chain links TRBV9 to TRBJ1-5, with TRBD1 matching 8 bases. Germline CDR1 is SGDLS and CDR2 is YYNGEE. This CDR3 is 14 amino acids long. V dropped 0 bases and J dropped 4; count of bases not matched to a gene: 0. The CDR3 protein is CASSVGQGNQPQHF. CDR3 coding DNA: TGTGCCAGCAGCGTAGGACAGGGGAATCAGCCCCAGCATTTT. The full variable domain, its missing parts supplied by reference TRBV9 and TRBJ1-5, is DSGVTQTPKHLITATGQRVTLRCSPRSGDLSVYWYQQSLDQGLQFLIQYYNGEERAKGNILERFSAQQFPDLHSELNLSSLELGDSALYFCASSVGQGNQPQHFGDGTRLSIL.

In this sample, this clonotype turned up many times. The V gene is TRBV20-1, the J gene TRBJ2-1; D is undetermined. Trimming took off 6 bases at V and 8 bases at J, with 2 bases between the two ends. This CDR3 has 8 amino acids. Germline V gene lookup returns CDR1 DFQATT and CDR2 SNEGSKA (reference sequence). CDR3 amino acids: CSAYEQFF. The CDR3 DNA reads as TGCAGTGCGTATGAGCAGTTCTTC.

The chain has TRBV3-1 and TRBJ2-2; no reliable D call. Trimming removed 6 bases from V and 1 base from J, with 15 bases in between. The germline CDR1 and CDR2 sequences are LGHDT and YNNKEL (reference sequence). The CDR3 length is 16 residues. The CDR3 DNA reads as TGTGCCAGCAGTCAGACCCTTCGCCGGAACACCGGGGAGCTGTTTTTT. The encoded protein is CASSQTLRRNTGELFF.

Only a few counts were recorded for this clonotype. The CDR3 region has the DNA TGTGCCAGCAGTTTACCCGACAGAGTAAACAATGAGCAGTTCTTC. Protein product: CASSLPDRVNNEQFF. The genes are TRBV28 and TRBJ2-1, with D possibly TRBD1 on 5 matching bases. The V end was cut by 2 bases, the J end by 5 bases, with 13 bases between. The CDR3 covers 15 residues. Per germline, CDR1 MDHEN and CDR2 SYDVKM.

J is TRBJ1-6 and V is TRBV2; TRBD1 agrees at 8 bases. This CDR3 comprises 14 residues. Germline assignment: CDR1 SNHLY and CDR2 FYNNEI. With 5 bases clipped from V and 9 bases from J, the junction kept 6 bases outside the gene matches. The CDR3 loop is CASSRDRGTSPLHF. Written as DNA, the CDR3 is TGTGCCAGCAGTCGCGACAGGGGCACTTCACCCCTCCACTTT.

This clonotype appeared many times. J is TRBJ2-7 and V is TRBV27; no firm D call. CDR1 and CDR2 from the germline V gene are MNHEY and SMNVEV (reference sequence). V lost 3 bases to trimming and J lost 3 bases, with 9 bases between them. The CDR3 covers 13 residues. DNA of the CDR3: TGTGCCAGCAGTTTTTCTTTTTACTACGAGCAGTACTTC. Encoded protein: CASSFSFYYEQYF.

Only a few counts were recorded for this clonotype. This rearrangement joins TRBV29-1 to TRBJ2-7; D is undetermined. V dropped 7 bases and J dropped 7 bases, with 17 bases sitting between them. The CDR3 has 12 residues. Per germline, CDR1 SQVTM and CDR2 ANQGSEA. The CDR3 region is CSATSARHEQYF. The CDR3 nucleotides are TGCAGCGCTACCAGCGCCCGGCATGAGCAGTACTTC.

J is TRBJ2-1 and V is TRBV7-9; TRBD2 matches at 12 bases. V was clipped by 3 bases and J by 4 bases; unmatched bases: 4. CDR3 length: 16 residues. CDR1 is SEHNR and CDR2 is FQNEAQ in the germline V gene (reference sequence). CDR3: CASSLTSGSGYNEQFF. For the CDR3, the DNA is TGTGCCAGCAGCTTGACTAGCGGGAGCGGGTACAATGAGCAGTTCTTC.

This clonotype was recorded a few times. J is TRBJ2-1 and V is TRBV14; 8 bases map to TRBD1. Losses at the gene ends were 1 base for V and 5 bases for J; bases not matched to a gene: 7. The CDR3 runs to 16 residues. Germline CDR1 is SGHDN and CDR2 is FVKESK. CDR3 bases: TGTGCCAGCAGCCAAGTTGGCAGGGGGCTGCACAATGAGCAGTTCTTC. Its protein is CASSQVGRGLHNEQFF. Variable domain in full (rest from reference TRBV14 and TRBJ2-1): EAGVTQFPSHSVIEKGQTVTLRCDPISGHDNLYWYRRVMGKEIKFLLHFVKESKQDESGMPNNRFLAERTGGTYSTLKVQPAELEDSGVYFCASSQVGRGLHNEQFFGPGTRLTVL.

V and J are TRBV18 and TRBJ2-5; 7 bases line up with TRBD1. This CDR3 has 13 amino acids. CDR1 and CDR2 (germline): KGHSH, LQKENI. The V gene end was trimmed by 8 bases and the J gene end by 1 base; junction bases not matched to a gene: 4. CDR3 protein: CASAGTAQETQYF. The CDR3 DNA reads TGTGCCAGCGCCGGGACAGCCCAAGAGACCCAGTACTTC.

This clonotype showed up many times. The J gene is TRBJ2-3, the V gene TRBV20-1, with 10 bases matching TRBD2. J lost 3 bases, V lost 5 bases, and 2 bases had no gene match. CDR1 DFQATT and CDR2 SNEGSKA come from the germline V gene (reference sequence). The CDR3 runs to 13 residues. Here the CDR3 DNA reads TGCAGTGCTGAGACTAGCGGGACAGATACGCAGTATTTT. Translation gives CSAETSGTDTQYF.

The chain has TRBV7-9 and TRBJ2-6; TRBD1 might be the D (5 bases). The CDR3 has 16 residues. Germline-derived CDR1 and CDR2 are SEHNR and FQNEAQ (reference sequence). Trimming pared 1 base from V and 4 bases from J, leaving 11 bases between. The CDR3 loop reads CASSLDQGPGANVLTF. The CDR3, as DNA: TGTGCCAGCAGCTTAGACCAGGGTCCCGGGGCCAACGTCCTGACTTTC.

The genes are TRBV12-3 or TRBV12-4 and TRBJ2-7; 8 nucleotides line up with TRBD2. Trimming at V came to 4 bases and at J to 4 bases, leaving 3 bases not matched to a gene. The CDR3 extends over 13 amino acids. CDR3 residues: CASSSGGGYEQYF. In nucleotides, the CDR3 is TGTGCCAGCAGTTCCGGGGGGGGTTACGAGCAGTACTTC.

This clonotype occurred many times. CDR3 protein: CASSPGTQNTEAFF. CDR3 bases: TGCGCCAGCAGCCCCGGGACACAAAACACTGAAGCTTTCTTT. The rearrangement links TRBV4-1 to TRBJ1-1; D perhaps matches TRBD1 (6 bases). V lost 4 bases and J lost 2, with 11 bases in between. The germline gives CDR1 MGHRA, CDR2 YSYEKL. This CDR3 contains 14 residues.

This CDR3 reads CASSQKPLRLAGAHQETQYF. The CDR3, as DNA: TGCGCCAGCAGCCAAAAACCCCTTAGGCTAGCGGGGGCACACCAAGAGACCCAGTACTTC. The chain couples TRBV4-1 to TRBJ2-5; 10 positions match TRBD2. In germline, CDR1 is MGHRA, CDR2 YSYEKL. The CDR3 loop spans 20 amino acids. V was clipped by 2 bases and J by 0 bases; unmatched bases: 15.

This clonotype was seen at least ten times. The V gene is TRBV12-3 or TRBV12-4, the J gene TRBJ2-1, with no clear D. The CDR3 is 13 amino acids. V dropped 0 bases and J dropped 10 bases, with 10 bases sitting between them. The CDR3 is CASSLASPGEQFF. Here the CDR3 DNA reads TGTGCCAGCAGTTTAGCGAGTCCTGGGGAGCAGTTCTTC.

This clonotype appeared a few times. This chain links TRBV7-9 with TRBJ1-2; no reliable D call. In germline, CDR1 is SEHNR, CDR2 FQNEAQ (reference sequence). CDR3 length: 10 amino acids. With 1 base removed from V and 7 bases from J, the gap between germline ends came to 1 base. The CDR3 DNA sequence: TGTGCCAGCAGCTTAGGTGGCTACACCTTC. Encoded protein: CASSLGGYTF.

This clonotype has a handful of counts. Here the CDR3 reads CASSLSGGAYTDTQYF. The CDR3 DNA reads TGTGCCAGCAGCCTGTCAGGGGGGGCCTATACAGATACGCAGTATTTT. The chain couples TRBV9 to TRBJ2-3; D may be TRBD1 or TRBD2 (7 bases each). V lost 4 bases and J 3 bases, leaving 18 bases between the germline ends. This CDR3 is 16 amino acids long. CDR1 and CDR2 from the germline V gene are SGDLS and YYNGEE.

This clonotype was seen only a few times. The chain links TRBV4-1 to TRBJ2-5, with TRBD2 matching 7 bases. The germline gives CDR1 MGHRA, CDR2 YSYEKL. The CDR3 is 15 amino acids. After removal of 6 bases from V and 1 base from J, the junction contained 8 bases not matched to a gene. The DNA for the CDR3 is TGCGCCAGCAGTCCAACTGGGGGGGGCCAAGAGACCCAGTACTTC. Protein product: CASSPTGGGQETQYF.

This clonotype was observed a handful of times. This chain links TRBV6-1 with TRBJ1-5; D is uncertain. Between the trimmed V and J ends, which lost 3 bases and 7 bases, there was a span of 7 bases. Germline CDR1 is MNHNS and CDR2 is SASEGT. The CDR3 has 12 amino acids. Here the CDR3 reads CASSEQRQPQHF. The DNA for the CDR3 is TGTGCCAGCAGTGAGCAGAGGCAGCCCCAGCATTTT.

This rearrangement joins TRBV25-1 to TRBJ2-2, with a tentative D call TRBD2 (6 bases). The CDR3 has 13 residues. V was clipped by 3 bases and J by 6 bases, with 8 bases between them. The germline gives CDR1 MGHDK, CDR2 SYGVNS. This CDR3 reads CASSDSGAGELFF. CDR3 coding DNA: TGTGCCAGCAGTGATTCGGGGGCCGGGGAGCTGTTTTTT.

V and J are TRBV3-1 and TRBJ2-3, with D unclear. The germline V and J ends were trimmed by 0 bases and 5 bases, with 6 bases remaining between them. CDR1 and CDR2 (germline): LGHDT, YNNKEL (reference sequence). The CDR3 consists of 13 residues. In nucleotides, the CDR3 is TGTGCCAGCAGCCAAGAAGGTGGAGATACGCAGTATTTT. This sequence encodes CASSQEGGDTQYF.

This clonotype appeared many times. The chain is built from TRBV12-3 or TRBV12-4 and TRBJ1-1; a weak D match, TRBD1 (5 bases). Trimming pared 2 bases from V and 1 base from J, leaving 14 bases between. This CDR3 has 16 amino acids. Here the CDR3 reads CASSLLSDSPNTEAFF. CDR3 nucleotides: TGTGCCAGCAGTTTACTCTCTGACAGCCCGAACACTGAAGCTTTCTTT.

This clonotype was observed a handful of times. This chain uses TRBV6-5 with TRBJ2-5, with D maybe TRBD2 (5 bases). Trimming removed 2 bases from V and 0 bases from J, with 7 bases in between. This CDR3 has 14 amino acids. Germline loops: CDR1 MNHEY, CDR2 SVGAGI. The CDR3 loop is CASSYAGNQETQYF. CDR3 nucleotide sequence: TGTGCCAGCAGTTACGCGGGCAACCAAGAGACCCAGTACTTC.